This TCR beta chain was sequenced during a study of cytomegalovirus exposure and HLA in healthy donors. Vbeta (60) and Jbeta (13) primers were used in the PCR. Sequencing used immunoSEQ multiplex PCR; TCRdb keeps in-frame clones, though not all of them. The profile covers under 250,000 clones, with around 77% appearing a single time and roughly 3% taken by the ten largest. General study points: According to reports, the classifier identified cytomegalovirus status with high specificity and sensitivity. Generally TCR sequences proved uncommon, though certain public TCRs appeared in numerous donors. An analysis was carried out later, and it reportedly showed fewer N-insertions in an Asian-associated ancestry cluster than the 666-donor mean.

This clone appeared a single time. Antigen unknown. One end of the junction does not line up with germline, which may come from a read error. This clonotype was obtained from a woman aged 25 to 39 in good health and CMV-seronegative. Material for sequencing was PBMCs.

CDR3 region: CARQGGDF. The CDR3, as DNA: TGTGCCCGCCAAGGGGGGGATTTT. The J gene is TRBJ1-3, the V gene TRBV3-1 (or the pseudogene TRBV3-2), with D perhaps matching TRBD1 (6 bases). Germline CDR1 is LGHDT and CDR2 is YNNKEL (reference sequence). The CDR3 runs to 8 residues.